Shown below are 9 T cell receptor beta chains from a single sample sequenced in a study of shared clonotypes between healthy human individuals. The protocol was immunoSEQ multiplex PCR, while the TCRdb copy is restricted to in-frame clones and leaves out a portion. The table records some 350,000 clones, approximately 74% of them present only once. The material sequenced was memory CD4+ T cells sorted from blood. Subset of the sample: CD45RA-negative fraction. These receptors all stem from a man younger than 45 in good health.

The chain joins TRBV6-5 to TRBJ2-1, with 11 bases that match TRBD1. After removal of 6 bases from V and 9 bases from J, the junction contained 10 bases not matched to a gene. The CDR3 is 15 amino acids. The V gene's germline CDR1 is MNHEY and CDR2 SVGAGI. The CDR3 reads CASSPDRGRFGEQFF. Here the CDR3 DNA reads TGTGCCAGCAGCCCGGACAGGGGGCGGTTTGGTGAGCAGTTCTTC.

The genes are TRBV2 and TRBJ1-2; 12 nucleotides match TRBD1. V was pared by 1 base and J by 2 bases, with 2 bases of the junction left unmatched. Germline assignment: CDR1 SNHLY and CDR2 FYNNEI. The CDR3 totals 16 residues. In nucleotides, the CDR3 is TGTGCCAGCAGTGAAGGGGACAGGGGGCGCAACTATGGCTACACCTTC. It codes for CASSEGDRGRNYGYTF. Filled out from reference TRBV2 and TRBJ1-2, the complete variable domain reads EPEVTQTPSHQVTQMGQEVILRCVPISNHLYFYWYRQILGQKVEFLVSFYNNEISEKSEIFDDQFSVERPDGSNFTLKIRSTKLEDSAMYFCASSEGDRGRNYGYTFGSGTRLTVV.

Written as DNA, the CDR3 is TGCGCCAGCAGCCAAGACAGAAACTATGGCTACACCTTC. This gives the protein CASSQDRNYGYTF. The chain couples TRBV5-1 to TRBJ1-2; D may be TRBD1 (5 bases). In germline, CDR1 is SGHRS, CDR2 YFSETQ. The CDR3 length is 13 residues. V lost 4 bases, J lost 2 bases, and 9 bases lay in between.

The count of this clone is one. The chain joins TRBV2 to TRBJ2-1; D perhaps matches TRBD2 (6 bases). The V gene lost 4 bases and the J gene lost 2 bases, with 12 bases spanning the gap. Per germline, CDR1 SNHLY and CDR2 FYNNEI. The CDR3 is 15 amino acids. CDR3 DNA: TGTGCCAGCAGTGTCGGGAGCTGGACCTACAATGAGCAGTTCTTC. It specifies CASSVGSWTYNEQFF.

The chain carries TRBV7-9 and TRBJ1-1; D gene unclear. The CDR3 is made up of 15 amino acids. CDR1 and CDR2 (germline): SEHNR, FQNEAQ (reference sequence). The germline V and J ends were trimmed by 3 bases and 1 base, with 12 bases remaining between them. The CDR3 loop reads CASSFSMGTNTEAFF. The CDR3 DNA reads as TGTGCCAGCAGCTTCTCAATGGGTACGAACACTGAAGCTTTCTTT.

The CDR3, as DNA: TGTGCCAGCAGTGAACAGGGGAGGATAGGGCCCCAGCATTTT. This gives the protein CASSEQGRIGPQHF. J is TRBJ1-5 and V is TRBV6-1, with D perhaps matching TRBD1 (6 bases). The ends were cut back, 2 bases at V and 9 bases at J, with 14 bases in the middle. Germline V CDR1 and CDR2: MNHNS, SASEGT. The CDR3 spans 14 residues.

The chain uses TRBV19 and TRBJ2-1; possibly TRBD2 for D (6 bases). Trimming shortened V by 3 bases and J by 10 bases, and 13 bases separated the two germline ends. This CDR3 comprises 13 residues. Germline V gene lookup returns CDR1 LNHDA and CDR2 SQIVND (reference sequence). The CDR3 spells CASSMRASGEQFF. In DNA form, the CDR3 reads TGTGCCAGTAGTATGAGGGCGAGCGGGGAGCAGTTCTTC.

This chain uses TRBV10-3 with TRBJ2-1; the D is unclear. The CDR3 consists of 14 residues. Per germline, CDR1 ENHRY and CDR2 SYGVKD. The ends were cut back, 8 bases at V and 4 bases at J, with 15 bases in the middle. Written as DNA, the CDR3 is TGTGCCATCGCCGGGTCCAGTTTGTACAATGAGCAGTTCTTC. Translated, it gives CAIAGSSLYNEQFF.

The V call is TRBV27, the J call TRBJ2-3; 7 nucleotides align to TRBD1. V lost 5 bases and J lost 4; bases outside the gene matches: 3. Germline V gene sequence: CDR1 MNHEY, CDR2 SMNVEV (reference sequence). The CDR3 totals 13 residues. The CDR3 DNA is TGTGCCAGCAGTCTCACAGGGGCAGATACGCAGTATTTT. Amino acids: CASSLTGADTQYF.